The present entry profiles one T cell receptor beta chain with its context. Its matching antigen is unknown. Serving as healthy controls were blood bank volunteers based in Maryland, USA. The cDNA was synthesized by 5'RACE incorporating 10-nucleotide random UMIs. From the 5' RACE reads, TCRdb called clonotypes with MiXCR, one entry per CDR3 protein. The table shows 50,000 or so distinct CDR3 sequences, with around 25% occurring only once. This record belongs to a study of neurological immune-mediated disorders. Study-wide results and caveats: Expanded clones shared no identical CDR3 amino acid sequences across subjects, which suggested private TCR-beta repertoires in all groups.

Unmatched junction bases numbered 10, after V lost 6 bases and J lost 6 bases. This CDR3 is 16 amino acids long. Per germline, CDR1 MNHEY and CDR2 SVGEGT. Material for sequencing was PBMCs. The TCR originated in a woman aged 65 to 85 in good health. The chain has TRBV6-2 or TRBV6-3 and TRBJ2-7; 14 bases are a match to TRBD2. CDR3 protein: CASSPQTGLAGAEQYF. The CDR3 coding sequence is TGTGCCAGCAGCCCCCAGACGGGACTAGCGGGAGCCGAGCAGTACTTC.